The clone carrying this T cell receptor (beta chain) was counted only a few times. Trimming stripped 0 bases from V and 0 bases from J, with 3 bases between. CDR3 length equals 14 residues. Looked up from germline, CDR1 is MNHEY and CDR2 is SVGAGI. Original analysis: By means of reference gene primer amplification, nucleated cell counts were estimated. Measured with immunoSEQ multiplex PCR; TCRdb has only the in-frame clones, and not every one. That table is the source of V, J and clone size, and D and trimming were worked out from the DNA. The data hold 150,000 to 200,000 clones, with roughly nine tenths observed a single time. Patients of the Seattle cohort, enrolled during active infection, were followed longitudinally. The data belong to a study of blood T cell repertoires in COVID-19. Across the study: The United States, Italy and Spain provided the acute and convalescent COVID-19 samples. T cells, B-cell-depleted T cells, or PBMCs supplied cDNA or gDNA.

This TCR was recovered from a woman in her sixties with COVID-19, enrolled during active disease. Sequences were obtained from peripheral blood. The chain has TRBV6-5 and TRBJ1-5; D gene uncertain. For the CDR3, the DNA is TGTGCCAGCAGTTACTCGAGTAGCAATCAGCCCCAGCATTTT. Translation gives CASSYSSSNQPQHF.